A selection of T cell receptor beta chains follows, all from one sample in a study of T-cell reconstitution after alpha-beta-depleted transplantation in children. In TCRdb, the PCR reads were re-called with MiXCR into one record per CDR3 protein. The sample lists 170,000 or so distinct CDR3 sequences, 6.5% to 7.5% occurring once. The input for sequencing was PBMCs from the stem cell graft donor, taken from the stem cell graft. The receptors shown here come from a human donor who donated a stem cell graft to a child with Wiskott-Aldrich syndrome. Each CDR3 is given with its conserved first and last residue. Each record gives: CDR3 protein, CDR3 DNA, J gene, V gene, D gene, clone size. The D gene is left open where the match is weak. Some rows mark clone size as missing; the rest say once, few, many or name a class of expanded clone.

cdr3_aa: CASTERVSTGGLYEQYF
cdr3_nt: TGTGCCAGCACGGAGAGGGTGTCGACAGGGGGCCTCTACGAGCAGTACTTC
j_call: TRBJ2-7
v_call: TRBV11-2
d_call: TRBD1
clone_size: -

cdr3_aa: CASSPGTTVSYEQYF
cdr3_nt: TGTGCCAGCTCACCAGGGACGACCGTATCCTACGAGCAGTACTTC
j_call: TRBJ2-7
v_call: TRBV18
d_call: -
clone_size: many

cdr3_aa: CASSSQPPGTGGYSGANVLTF
cdr3_nt: TGTGCCAGCAGTTCACAACCGCCGGGGACAGGGGGCTACTCTGGGGCCAACGTCCTGACTTTC
j_call: TRBJ2-6
v_call: TRBV27
d_call: TRBD1
clone_size: -

cdr3_aa: CSGSSGGFKNIQYF
cdr3_nt: TGCAGTGGTTCCTCCGGGGGCTTCAAAAACATTCAGTACTTC
j_call: TRBJ2-4
v_call: TRBV20-1
d_call: -
clone_size: many

cdr3_aa: CASSFPPTGPGNTIYF
cdr3_nt: TGTGCCAGCAGTTTCCCCCCGACAGGGCCTGGAAACACCATATATTTT
j_call: TRBJ1-3
v_call: TRBV12-3/TRBV12-4
d_call: TRBD1
clone_size: many

cdr3_aa: CASSLEDRGTDTQYF
cdr3_nt: TGCGCCAGCAGCTTGGAGGACAGGGGAACAGATACGCAGTATTTT
j_call: TRBJ2-3
v_call: TRBV5-1
d_call: TRBD1
clone_size: many

cdr3_aa: CASSVLAGGTQETQYF
cdr3_nt: TGCGCCAGCAGCGTACTAGCGGGGGGCACTCAAGAGACCCAGTACTTC
j_call: TRBJ2-5
v_call: TRBV5-1
d_call: TRBD2
clone_size: -

cdr3_aa: CASSMGQTNTGELFF
cdr3_nt: TGTGCCAGTTCCATGGGACAGACGAACACCGGGGAGCTGTTTTTT
j_call: TRBJ2-2
v_call: TRBV7-9
d_call: TRBD1
clone_size: many

cdr3_aa: CASSLSGRHSYEQYF
cdr3_nt: TGTGCCAGCAGCTTGAGCGGGAGGCACTCCTACGAGCAGTACTTC
j_call: TRBJ2-7
v_call: TRBV5-8
d_call: TRBD2
clone_size: many

cdr3_aa: CASSDGREGLPYEQYF
cdr3_nt: TGTGCCAGCAGCGACGGTCGGGAGGGCCTTCCTTACGAGCAGTACTTC
j_call: TRBJ2-7
v_call: TRBV9
d_call: TRBD2
clone_size: many

cdr3_aa: CASSQRLAGGDEQFF
cdr3_nt: TGTGCCAGCAGCCAAAGACTAGCGGGAGGTGATGAGCAGTTCTTC
j_call: TRBJ2-1
v_call: TRBV7-9
d_call: TRBD2
clone_size: many

cdr3_aa: CASSPRVPVDNEQFF
cdr3_nt: TGTGCCAGCTCACCTAGGGTCCCTGTTGACAATGAGCAGTTCTTC
j_call: TRBJ2-1
v_call: TRBV18
d_call: -
clone_size: -

cdr3_aa: CASSFRGRTLNTEAFF
cdr3_nt: TGTGCCAGCAGTTTTAGGGGACGGACGTTGAACACTGAAGCTTTCTTT
j_call: TRBJ1-1
v_call: TRBV12-3/TRBV12-4
d_call: -
clone_size: -

cdr3_aa: CSGHRQGWAFF
cdr3_nt: TGCAGCGGCCACCGTCAGGGCTGGGCTTTCTTT
j_call: TRBJ1-1
v_call: TRBV29-1
d_call: -
clone_size: many